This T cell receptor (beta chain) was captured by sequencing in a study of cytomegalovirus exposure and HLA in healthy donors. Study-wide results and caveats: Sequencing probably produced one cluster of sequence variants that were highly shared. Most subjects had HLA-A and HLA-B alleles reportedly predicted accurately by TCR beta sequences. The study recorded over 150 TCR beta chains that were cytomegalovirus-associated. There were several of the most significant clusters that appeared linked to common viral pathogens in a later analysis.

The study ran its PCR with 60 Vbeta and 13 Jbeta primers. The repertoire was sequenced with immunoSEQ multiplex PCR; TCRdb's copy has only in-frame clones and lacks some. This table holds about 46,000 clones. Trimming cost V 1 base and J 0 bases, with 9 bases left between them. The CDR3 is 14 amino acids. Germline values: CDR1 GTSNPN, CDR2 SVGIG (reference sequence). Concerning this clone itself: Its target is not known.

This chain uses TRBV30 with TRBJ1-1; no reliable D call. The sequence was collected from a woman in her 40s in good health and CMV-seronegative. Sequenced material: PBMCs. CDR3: CAWSGAAMNTEAFF. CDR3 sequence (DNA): TGTGCCTGGAGTGGGGCAGCCATGAACACTGAAGCTTTCTTT.